This T cell receptor (beta chain) was sequenced in a study of CD8 T cells in ankylosing spondylitis. Study findings and constraints: From matched ankylosing spondylitis synovial fluid, disease-linked clones were reportedly recovered at significantly enriched levels.

A note on this clonotype: Its target is not known.

MiXCR, applied by TCRdb to the 5' RACE reads, yields one record per CDR3 protein. Of about 160,000 distinct CDR3 sequences listed, approximately 9.9% were seen once; the top ten hold about 15%. There are 14 residues in the CDR3. The germline V gene has CDR1 MGHRA and CDR2 YSYEKL. Trimming shortened V by 0 bases and J by 7 bases, and 13 bases separated the two germline ends. The sample consisted of blood, either unsorted or a sorted T cell fraction (not recorded which). The receptor comes from a female donor with ankylosing spondylitis or in good health (not recorded which). The chain recombines TRBV4-1 with TRBJ2-7; no reliable D call. The DNA for the CDR3 is TGCGCCAGCAGCCAAGATAGTAAGTGGCAGGAGCAGTACTTC. As protein: CASSQDSKWQEQYF.